Listed here are 32 T cell receptor beta chains from one sample, sequenced in a study of long-term antiretroviral therapy in people with HIV. Survey level was the resolution at which the v3.0 immunoSEQ assay ran. TCRdb's copy holds only in-frame clones and misses some; the assay was immunoSEQ multiplex PCR. The sample has about 36,000 clones, about 80% seen once; the top ten hold approximately 5.5%. The specimen comprised unsorted PBMCs, sampled 3.4 years after starting antiretroviral therapy. These receptors were taken from a man in his thirties or forties with HIV.

The chain combines TRBV11-2 with TRBJ2-2; possibly TRBD2 for D (6 bases). This CDR3 comprises 17 residues. Looked up from germline, CDR1 is SGHAT and CDR2 is FQNNGV. Between the trimmed V and J ends, which lost 3 bases and 8 bases, there was a span of 22 bases. This CDR3 reads CASSLGGVLTGKGELFF. The CDR3 region has the DNA TGTGCCAGCAGCTTGGGCGGGGTGTTGACGGGAAAGGGGGAGCTGTTTTTT.

This clone was seen a handful of times. V usage is TRBV28 and J usage is TRBJ2-7; perhaps TRBD2 as D (5 bases). Trimming shortened V by 3 bases and J by 6 bases, and 9 bases separated the two germline ends. CDR1 and CDR2 from the germline V gene are MDHEN and SYDVKM. The CDR3 spans 12 residues. The CDR3 DNA sequence: TGTGCCAGCAGTTTTGAGAGGGTCGAGCAGTACTTC. This translates into CASSFERVEQYF.

The chain has TRBV28 and TRBJ2-7, with TRBD1 matching over 7 bases. J was trimmed by 3 bases and V by 3 bases; bases with no gene match: 2. Looked up from germline, CDR1 is MDHEN and CDR2 is SYDVKM. This CDR3 has 13 amino acids. The CDR3 coding sequence is TGTGCCAGCAGTTTCGACAGGGACTACGAGCAGTACTTC. It yields the protein CASSFDRDYEQYF.

In its sample, this clone was seen once. CDR3 bases: TGTGCCAGCAGCGGGTGGCTTAACACTGAAGCTTTCTTT. Protein: CASSGWLNTEAFF. V and J are TRBV6-5 and TRBJ1-1; D ambiguous. The V end lost 6 bases, the J end lost 2 bases, and 10 bases lay between the germline ends. The CDR3 covers 13 residues. From germline, CDR1 is MNHEY and CDR2 SVGAGI.

This chain links TRBV4-1 with TRBJ2-7; 10 bases fit TRBD2. The length of the CDR3 is 17 residues. The germline V gene encodes CDR1 MGHRA and CDR2 YSYEKL. V lost 1 base, J lost 6 bases, and 12 bases stayed unmatched. DNA for the CDR3: TGCGCCAGCAGCCAAGGCTTAGGTACTAGCGGGATTGCCGAGCAGTACTTC. As protein: CASSQGLGTSGIAEQYF.

This clone was found a few times. The chain joins TRBV5-4 to TRBJ2-7; 7 bases map to TRBD2. V gave up 4 bases and J gave up 2 bases; unmatched junction bases: 3. This CDR3 region has 13 residues. Germline V gene lookup returns CDR1 SGHNT and CDR2 YYREEE (reference sequence). The CDR3 region has the DNA TGTGCCAGCAGCCTTGGGACTACCTACGAGCAGTACTTC. This encodes CASSLGTTYEQYF.

V is TRBV11-3 and J is TRBJ2-1; 8 bases are shared with TRBD2. The CDR3 consists of 15 residues. V lost 5 bases, J lost 5 bases, and 8 bases stayed unmatched. Germline assignment: CDR1 SGHNT and CDR2 YENEEA. CDR3 in amino acids: CASSPGLAENNEQFF. CDR3 bases: TGTGCCAGCAGCCCAGGACTAGCTGAGAACAATGAGCAGTTCTTC. Looking up the rest from reference TRBV11-3 and TRBJ2-1 gives the full variable domain: EAGVVQSPRYKIIEKKQPVAFWCNPISGHNTLYWYLQNLGQGPELLIRYENEEAVDDSQLPKDRFSAERLKGVDSTLKIQPAELGDSAVYLCASSPGLAENNEQFFGPGTRLTVL.

J is TRBJ2-7 and V is TRBV6-5; D possibly corresponds to TRBD1 (5 bases). Trimming took off 5 bases at V and 4 bases at J, with 12 bases between the two ends. This CDR3 is 13 amino acids long. In germline, CDR1 is MNHEY, CDR2 SVGAGI. DNA for the CDR3: TGTGCCAGCAGTAAACTCCAGGGTTACGAGCAGTACTTC. This encodes CASSKLQGYEQYF.

This clone occurred once. V gene TRBV19 combines with J gene TRBJ2-1, with 9 bases lining up with TRBD2. The CDR3 is 14 amino acids. CDR1 and CDR2 (germline): LNHDA, SQIVND (reference sequence). J lost 7 bases, V lost 7 bases, and 8 bases had no gene match. CDR3 sequence (DNA): TGTGCCAGTATAGGTAGCGGGAGTTGGAATGAGCAGTTCTTC. This sequence encodes CASIGSGSWNEQFF.

This clone was seen once. The chain uses TRBV18 and TRBJ2-3; TRBD2 matches 8 bases. The CDR3 runs to 17 residues. V gave up 2 bases and J gave up 3 bases; unmatched junction bases: 10. Per germline, CDR1 KGHSH and CDR2 LQKENI. This CDR3 is CASSPTRTSRSTDTQYF. As DNA, the CDR3 is TGTGCCAGCTCACCAACCAGGACTAGCCGTTCTACAGATACGCAGTATTTT.

CDR3 coding DNA: TGTGCCAGCAGTTACTCGACGCAGGGATCCGAGCAGTACTTC. As protein: CASSYSTQGSEQYF. The V and J genes are TRBV6-5 and TRBJ2-7; a weak D match, TRBD1 (5 bases). The germline V and J ends were trimmed by 0 bases and 6 bases, with 12 bases remaining between them. The CDR3 extends over 14 amino acids. Looked up from germline, CDR1 is MNHEY and CDR2 is SVGAGI.

The V and J genes are TRBV27 and TRBJ1-4; tentative D call: TRBD1 (6 bases). The CDR3 totals 14 residues. Germline CDR1 reads MNHEY; CDR2 reads SMNVEV (reference sequence). V was trimmed by 3 bases and J by 8 bases, leaving 13 bases between them. The CDR3 region is CASSFAGAGEKLFF. CDR3 sequence (DNA): TGTGCCAGCAGTTTTGCGGGGGCCGGGGAAAAACTGTTTTTT. Drawing the rest from reference TRBV27 and TRBJ1-4, the complete variable domain is EAQVTQNPRYLITVTGKKLTVTCSQNMNHEYMSWYRQDPGLGLRQIYYSMNVEVTDKGDVPEGYKVSRKEKRNFPLILESPSPNQTSLYFCASSFAGAGEKLFFGSGTQLSVL.

This clone has a handful of counts. The V call is TRBV7-8, the J call TRBJ2-7; unclear D gene. CDR3 length: 13 amino acids. Germline CDR1 and CDR2: SGHVS and FQNEAQ. Trimming stripped 1 base from V and 6 bases from J, with 10 bases between. CDR3 sequence (DNA): TGTGCCAGCAGCTTAGGACCTGAGTCCGAGCAGTACTTC. Residues: CASSLGPESEQYF.

The chain couples TRBV7-2 to TRBJ1-2; possibly TRBD1 for D (6 bases). V gave up 6 bases and J gave up 5 bases, with 16 bases separating them. Germline CDR1 and CDR2: SGHTA and FQGNSA. The CDR3 loop spans 14 amino acids. The CDR3 nucleotides read TGTGCCAGCAGTTTGATGAGGGGGGCTTATGGCTACACCTTC. Its protein product is CASSLMRGAYGYTF.

This clone appeared once. The chain combines TRBV5-4 with TRBJ1-1, with 10 bases aligning to TRBD1. V lost 7 bases and J lost 1; bases outside the gene matches: 1. CDR3 length: 13 amino acids. Germline loops: CDR1 SGHNT, CDR2 YYREEE (reference sequence). For the CDR3, the DNA is TGTGCCAGCGGGACAGGGGAGAACACTGAAGCTTTCTTT. Translated: CASGTGENTEAFF.

This clone has a handful of counts. The chain couples TRBV19 to TRBJ2-7; possible D gene TRBD2, 5 bases. CDR1 and CDR2 (germline): LNHDA, SQIVND (reference sequence). V gave up 9 bases and J gave up 2 bases, with 17 bases separating them. This CDR3 has 14 residues. The CDR3, as DNA: TGTGCCAGCCAACCCCGGGGTGGTCCCTACGAGCAGTACTTC. Protein: CASQPRGGPYEQYF.

The chain uses TRBV27 and TRBJ2-5; 11 nucleotides match TRBD2. V trimming: 6 bases; J trimming: 5 bases; junction bases outside the gene matches: 11. This CDR3 spans 16 amino acids. The V gene's germline CDR1 is MNHEY and CDR2 SMNVEV (reference sequence). The CDR3 DNA follows: TGTGCCAGCAGCCAAATAGCGGGAGGGCCTCTGGAGACCCAGTACTTC. Its translation is CASSQIAGGPLETQYF.

The chain is built from TRBV7-8 and TRBJ2-7; 8 positions match TRBD2. Germline CDR1 is SGHVS and CDR2 is FQNEAQ. The J segment lost 5 bases and the V segment lost 2 bases, leaving 5 bases of the junction unmatched. CDR3 length: 14 amino acids. CDR3 nucleotides: TGTGCCAGCAGCTTAAGGAGCGGGGGAGACGAGCAGTACTTC. It specifies CASSLRSGGDEQYF.

The V and J genes are TRBV19 and TRBJ1-1; D uncertain. CDR3 length: 14 amino acids. The germline V gene has CDR1 LNHDA and CDR2 SQIVND (reference sequence). V was trimmed by 3 bases and J by 1 base, leaving 9 bases between them. CDR3 loop: CASSMLAQNTEAFF. CDR3 in DNA: TGTGCCAGTAGTATGTTGGCCCAGAACACTGAAGCTTTCTTT.

The rearrangement links TRBV19 to TRBJ1-5, with D perhaps matching TRBD1 (5 bases). This CDR3 has 14 residues. CDR1 and CDR2 from the germline V gene are LNHDA and SQIVND (reference sequence). V lost 7 bases and J lost 3, with 13 bases in between. CDR3 residues: CASISGTPNQPQHF. The CDR3 region has the DNA TGTGCCAGTATATCCGGGACCCCCAATCAGCCCCAGCATTTT.

The chain employs TRBV30 and TRBJ1-2, with D unresolved. The CDR3 is made up of 13 amino acids. Germline V gene data show CDR1 as GTSNPN and CDR2 as SVGIG (reference sequence). Deletions cut 1 base from V and 3 bases from J, with 9 bases between. CDR3: CAWSGQSYYGYTF. The CDR3 DNA reads TGTGCCTGGAGTGGGCAGTCGTACTATGGCTACACCTTC.

The V call is TRBV7-2, the J call TRBJ1-1, with unresolved D. Per germline, CDR1 SGHTA and CDR2 FQGNSA. With 5 bases removed from V and 1 base from J, the gap between germline ends came to 8 bases. The CDR3 extends over 13 amino acids. CDR3 sequence (DNA): TGTGCCAGCAGCCGGCAGAGGAACACTGAAGCTTTCTTT. It specifies CASSRQRNTEAFF. Based on the CDR3 plus reference TRBV7-2 and TRBJ1-1, the full variable domain is GAGVSQSPSNKVTEKGKDVELRCDPISGHTALYWYRQSLGQGLEFLIYFQGNSAPDKSGLPSDRFSAERTGGSVSTLTIQRTQQEDSAVYLCASSRQRNTEAFFGQGTRLTVV.

The chain combines TRBV5-5 with TRBJ2-7, with D possibly TRBD2 on 5 matching bases. V shed 1 base and J shed 0 bases, with 11 bases lying between them. Germline V gives CDR1 SGHKS, CDR2 YYEKEE (reference sequence). This CDR3 has 15 residues. The CDR3 spells CASSLWRGGSYEQYF. The CDR3 bases are TGTGCCAGCAGCTTGTGGCGAGGAGGCTCCTACGAGCAGTACTTC.

The rearrangement uses TRBV18 and TRBJ1-1; TRBD1 matches at 7 bases. Germline CDR1 reads KGHSH; CDR2 reads LQKENI. V shed 5 bases, J shed 3 bases, and the junction held 3 bases outside the gene matches. This CDR3 has 13 residues. The CDR3 sequence: CASSSDRDTEAFF. In DNA form, the CDR3 reads TGTGCCAGCTCATCAGACAGGGACACTGAAGCTTTCTTT.

This clone was observed a handful of times. CDR3 nucleotides: TGTGCCAGCAGCGTAGGCGGACAGGGGGCAAACACCATATATTTT. Protein: CASSVGGQGANTIYF. The chain carries TRBV9 and TRBJ1-3, with 11 positions matching TRBD1. Germline CDR1 is SGDLS and CDR2 is YYNGEE. The CDR3 is made up of 15 amino acids. With V trimmed by 0 bases and J by 6 bases, 2 bases remained unmatched.

This clone was seen a few times. The chain is built from TRBV9 and TRBJ2-1; D is uncertain. V was pared by 4 bases and J by 8 bases, with 19 bases between. Germline lookup yields CDR1 SGDLS and CDR2 YYNGEE. CDR3 length equals 15 residues. CDR3 loop: CASSSHSRASDEQFF. CDR3 nucleotide sequence: TGTGCCAGCAGCTCGCATAGTCGGGCTTCGGATGAGCAGTTCTTC.

The gene calls are TRBV9 and TRBJ2-2; TRBD2 is a possible D gene (5 bases). The V end was cut by 2 bases, the J end by 8 bases, with 13 bases between. The V gene's germline CDR1 is SGDLS and CDR2 YYNGEE. CDR3 size: 14 residues. CDR3 amino acids: CASSVRLGVGELFF. The CDR3 DNA reads TGTGCCAGCAGCGTGCGTTTGGGAGTTGGGGAGCTGTTTTTT.

The gene calls are TRBV6-5 and TRBJ1-2, with TRBD1 identical over 10 bases. The germline V gene has CDR1 MNHEY and CDR2 SVGAGI. The CDR3 sequence is 16 residues long. After removal of 0 bases from V and 8 bases from J, the junction contained 9 bases not matched to a gene. In DNA form, the CDR3 reads TGTGCCAGCAGTTACTCGATTGACAGGGGGCTTGACGGCTACACCTTC. It encodes CASSYSIDRGLDGYTF.

V is TRBV6-1 and J is TRBJ2-1; D call uncertain. Trimming stripped 4 bases from V and 0 bases from J, with 10 bases between. The germline V gene encodes CDR1 MNHNS and CDR2 SASEGT. CDR3 length: 15 residues. The CDR3 DNA is TGTGCCAGCAGTGCGTCCAGCAGCTCCTACAATGAGCAGTTCTTC. It translates to CASSASSSSYNEQFF.

This chain joins TRBV7-9 and TRBJ2-2; no definite D call. CDR3 length equals 13 residues. Germline V CDR1 and CDR2: SEHNR, FQNEAQ (reference sequence). V lost 5 bases, J lost 5 bases, and 9 bases lay in between. The CDR3 DNA reads as TGTGCCAGCAGCCCGGAAGGGACCGGGGAGCTGTTTTTT. Its protein product is CASSPEGTGELFF. The complete variable domain, with remaining parts taken from reference TRBV7-9 and TRBJ2-2, reads DTGVSQNPRHKITKRGQNVTFRCDPISEHNRLYWYRQTLGQGPEFLTYFQNEAQLEKSRLLSDRFSAERPKGSFSTLEIQRTEQGDSAMYLCASSPEGTGELFFGEGSRLTVL.

DNA for the CDR3: TGTGCCAGCAGCGGGACAGGGGGTGGGACGGGAGGCTACACCTTC. Its protein product is CASSGTGGGTGGYTF. The chain couples TRBV5-4 to TRBJ1-2; 11 positions agree with TRBD1. J lost 8 bases, V lost 4 bases, and 10 bases had no gene match. Looked up from germline, CDR1 is SGHNT and CDR2 is YYREEE (reference sequence). There are 15 residues in the CDR3. Using reference TRBV5-4 and TRBJ1-2 for the parts outside the CDR3, the full variable domain is ETGVTQSPTHLIKTRGQQVTLRCSSQSGHNTVSWYQQALGQGPQFIFQYYREEENGRGNFPPRFSGLQFPNYSSELNVNALELDDSALYLCASSGTGGGTGGYTFGSGTRLTVV.

The genes are TRBV28 and TRBJ1-2; the D is unclear. The CDR3 extends over 13 amino acids. V dropped 2 bases and J dropped 4 bases, with 8 bases sitting between them. Germline-derived CDR1 and CDR2 are MDHEN and SYDVKM. CDR3 loop: CASSLRLPYGYTF. The CDR3 DNA reads as TGTGCCAGCAGTTTAAGGTTGCCCTATGGCTACACCTTC.